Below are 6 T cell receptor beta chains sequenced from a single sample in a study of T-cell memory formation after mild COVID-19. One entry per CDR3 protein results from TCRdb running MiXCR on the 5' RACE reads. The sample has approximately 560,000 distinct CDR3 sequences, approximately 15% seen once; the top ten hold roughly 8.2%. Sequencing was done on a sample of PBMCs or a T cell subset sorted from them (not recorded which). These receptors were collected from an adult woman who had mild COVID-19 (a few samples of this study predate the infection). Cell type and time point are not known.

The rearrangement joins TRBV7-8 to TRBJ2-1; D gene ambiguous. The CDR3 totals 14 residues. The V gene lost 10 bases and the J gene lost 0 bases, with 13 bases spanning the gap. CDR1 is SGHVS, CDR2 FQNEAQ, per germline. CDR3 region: CATTGDGSYNEQFF. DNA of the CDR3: TGTGCCACCACCGGAGATGGCTCCTACAATGAGCAGTTCTTC.

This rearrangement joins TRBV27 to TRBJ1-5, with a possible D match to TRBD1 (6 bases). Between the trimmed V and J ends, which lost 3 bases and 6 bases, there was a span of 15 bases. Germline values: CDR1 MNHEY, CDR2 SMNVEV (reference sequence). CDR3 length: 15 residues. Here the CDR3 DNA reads TGTGCCAGCAGTTTGCTCCAGGGGAGGATTCAGCCCCAGCATTTT. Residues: CASSLLQGRIQPQHF.

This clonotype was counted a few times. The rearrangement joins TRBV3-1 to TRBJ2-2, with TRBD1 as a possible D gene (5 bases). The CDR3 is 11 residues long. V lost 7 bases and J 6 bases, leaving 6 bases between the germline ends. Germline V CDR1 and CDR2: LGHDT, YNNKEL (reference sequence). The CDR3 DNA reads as TGTGCCAGCAAGGGGCCCGGGGAGCTGTTTTTT. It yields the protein CASKGPGELFF.

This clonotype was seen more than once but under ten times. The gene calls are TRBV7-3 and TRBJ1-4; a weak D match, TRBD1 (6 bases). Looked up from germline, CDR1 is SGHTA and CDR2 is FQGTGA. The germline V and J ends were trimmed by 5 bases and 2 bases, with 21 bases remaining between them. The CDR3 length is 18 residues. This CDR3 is CASSLMPITGRTNEKLFF. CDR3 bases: TGTGCCAGCAGCCTCATGCCCATCACAGGGAGGACTAATGAAAAACTGTTTTTT.

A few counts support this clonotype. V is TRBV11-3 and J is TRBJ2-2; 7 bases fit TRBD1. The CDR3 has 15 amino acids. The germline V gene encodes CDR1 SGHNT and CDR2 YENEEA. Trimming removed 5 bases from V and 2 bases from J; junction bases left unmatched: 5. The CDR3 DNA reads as TGTGCCAGCAGCCAAGGGGACAGAAACACCGGGGAGCTGTTTTTT. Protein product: CASSQGDRNTGELFF.

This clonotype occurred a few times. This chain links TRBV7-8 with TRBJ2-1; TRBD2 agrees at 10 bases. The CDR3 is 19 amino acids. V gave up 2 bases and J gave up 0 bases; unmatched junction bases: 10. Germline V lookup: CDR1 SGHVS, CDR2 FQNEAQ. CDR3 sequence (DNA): TGTGCCAGCAGCTTACCGGGACTAGCGAGGACCATCTCCTACAATGAGCAGTTCTTC. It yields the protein CASSLPGLARTISYNEQFF.